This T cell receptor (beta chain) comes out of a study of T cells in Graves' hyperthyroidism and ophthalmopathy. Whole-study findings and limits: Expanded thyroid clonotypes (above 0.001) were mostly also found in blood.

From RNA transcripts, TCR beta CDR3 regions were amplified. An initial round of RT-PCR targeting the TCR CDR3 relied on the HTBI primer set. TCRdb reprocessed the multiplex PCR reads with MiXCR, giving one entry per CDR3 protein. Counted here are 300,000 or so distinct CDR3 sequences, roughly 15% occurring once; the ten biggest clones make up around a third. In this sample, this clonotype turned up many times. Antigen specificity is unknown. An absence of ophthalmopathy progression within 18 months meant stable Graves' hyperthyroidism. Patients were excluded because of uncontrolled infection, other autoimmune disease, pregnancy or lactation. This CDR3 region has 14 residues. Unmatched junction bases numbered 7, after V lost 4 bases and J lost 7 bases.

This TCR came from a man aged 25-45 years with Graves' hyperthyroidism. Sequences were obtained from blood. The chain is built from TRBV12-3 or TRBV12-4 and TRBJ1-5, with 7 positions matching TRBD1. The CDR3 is CASSSTGARQPQHF. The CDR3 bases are TGTGCCAGCAGTTCAACAGGGGCGAGGCAGCCCCAGCATTTT.